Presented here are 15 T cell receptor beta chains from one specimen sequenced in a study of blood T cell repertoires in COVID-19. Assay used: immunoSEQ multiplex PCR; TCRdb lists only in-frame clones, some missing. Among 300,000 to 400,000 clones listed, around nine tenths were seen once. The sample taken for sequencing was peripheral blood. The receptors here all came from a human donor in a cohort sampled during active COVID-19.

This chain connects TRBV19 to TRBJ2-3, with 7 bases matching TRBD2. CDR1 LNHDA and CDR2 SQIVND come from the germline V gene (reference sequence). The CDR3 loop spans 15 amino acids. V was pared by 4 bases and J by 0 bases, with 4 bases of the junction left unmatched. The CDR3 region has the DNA TGTGCCAGTAGTAAGGGACTATTTAGCACAGATACGCAGTATTTT. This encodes CASSKGLFSTDTQYF. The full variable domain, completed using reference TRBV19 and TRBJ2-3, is DGGITQSPKYLFRKEGQNVTLSCEQNLNHDAMYWYRQDPGQGLRLIYYSQIVNDFQKGDIAEGYSVSREKKESFPLTVTSAQKNPTAFYLCASSKGLFSTDTQYFGPGTRLTVL.

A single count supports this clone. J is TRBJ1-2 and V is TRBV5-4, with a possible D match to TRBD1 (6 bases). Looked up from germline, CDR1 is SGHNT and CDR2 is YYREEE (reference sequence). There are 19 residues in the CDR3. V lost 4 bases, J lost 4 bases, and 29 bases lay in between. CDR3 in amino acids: CASSVGASAGPDSFYGYTF. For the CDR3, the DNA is TGTGCCAGCAGCGTGGGCGCAAGTGCGGGTCCGGACAGCTTCTATGGCTACACCTTC.

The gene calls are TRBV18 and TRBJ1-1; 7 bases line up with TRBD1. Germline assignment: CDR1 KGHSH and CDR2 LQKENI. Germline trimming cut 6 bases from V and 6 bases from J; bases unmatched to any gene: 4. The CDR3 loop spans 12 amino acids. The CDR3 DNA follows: TGTGCCAGCTCTCCAGGACAGGCTGAAGCTTTCTTT. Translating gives CASSPGQAEAFF.

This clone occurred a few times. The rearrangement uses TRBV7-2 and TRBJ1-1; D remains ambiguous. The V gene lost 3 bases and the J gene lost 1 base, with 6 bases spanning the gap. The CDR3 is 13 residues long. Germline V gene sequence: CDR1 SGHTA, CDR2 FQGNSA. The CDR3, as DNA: TGTGCCAGCAGCTTCACAGAGAACACTGAAGCTTTCTTT. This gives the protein CASSFTENTEAFF. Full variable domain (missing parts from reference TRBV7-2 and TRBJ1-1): GAGVSQSPSNKVTEKGKDVELRCDPISGHTALYWYRQSLGQGLEFLIYFQGNSAPDKSGLPSDRFSAERTGGSVSTLTIQRTQQEDSAVYLCASSFTENTEAFFGQGTRLTVV.

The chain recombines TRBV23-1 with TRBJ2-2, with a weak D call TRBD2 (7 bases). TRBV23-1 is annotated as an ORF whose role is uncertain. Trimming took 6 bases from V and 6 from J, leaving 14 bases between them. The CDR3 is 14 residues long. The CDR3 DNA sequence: TGCGCCAGCAGCCAAATCGGGGGGCCCGGGGAGCTGTTTTTT. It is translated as CASSQIGGPGELFF.

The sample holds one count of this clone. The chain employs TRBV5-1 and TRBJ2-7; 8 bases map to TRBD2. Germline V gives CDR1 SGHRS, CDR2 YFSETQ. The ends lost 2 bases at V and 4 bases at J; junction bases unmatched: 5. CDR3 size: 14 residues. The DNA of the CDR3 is TGCGCCAGCAGCTTAGCGGGGGACTTGTACGAGCAGTACTTC. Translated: CASSLAGDLYEQYF.

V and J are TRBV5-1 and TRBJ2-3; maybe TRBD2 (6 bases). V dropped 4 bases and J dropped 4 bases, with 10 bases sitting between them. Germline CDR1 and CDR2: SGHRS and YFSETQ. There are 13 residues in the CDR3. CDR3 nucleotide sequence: TGCGCCAGCAGCCTTGGGGAGGCAGATACGCAGTATTTT. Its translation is CASSLGEADTQYF.

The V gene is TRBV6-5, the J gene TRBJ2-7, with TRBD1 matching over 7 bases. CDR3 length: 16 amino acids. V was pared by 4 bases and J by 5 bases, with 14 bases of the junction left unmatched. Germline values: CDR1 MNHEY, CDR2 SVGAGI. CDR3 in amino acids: CASSFRTGPYGDEQYF. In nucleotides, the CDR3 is TGTGCCAGCAGTTTCCGGACAGGCCCATACGGGGACGAGCAGTACTTC.

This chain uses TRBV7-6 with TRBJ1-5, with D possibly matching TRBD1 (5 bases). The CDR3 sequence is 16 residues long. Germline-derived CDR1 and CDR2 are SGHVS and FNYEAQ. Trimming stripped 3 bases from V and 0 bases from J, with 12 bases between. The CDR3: CASSFQGPNSNQPQHF. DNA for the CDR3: TGTGCCAGCAGCTTTCAGGGTCCCAATAGCAATCAGCCCCAGCATTTT. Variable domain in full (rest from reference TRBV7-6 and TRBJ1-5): GAGVSQSPRYKVTKRGQDVALRCDPISGHVSLYWYRQALGQGPEFLTYFNYEAQQDKSGLPNDRFSAERPEGSISTLTIQRTEQRDSAMYRCASSFQGPNSNQPQHFGDGTRLSIL.

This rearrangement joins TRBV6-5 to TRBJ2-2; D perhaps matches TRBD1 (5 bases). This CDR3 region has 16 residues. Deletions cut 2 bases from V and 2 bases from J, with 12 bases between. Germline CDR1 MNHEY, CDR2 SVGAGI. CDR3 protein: CASSYLGAGNTGELFF. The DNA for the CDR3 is TGTGCCAGCAGTTACCTTGGGGCAGGAAACACCGGGGAGCTGTTTTTT.

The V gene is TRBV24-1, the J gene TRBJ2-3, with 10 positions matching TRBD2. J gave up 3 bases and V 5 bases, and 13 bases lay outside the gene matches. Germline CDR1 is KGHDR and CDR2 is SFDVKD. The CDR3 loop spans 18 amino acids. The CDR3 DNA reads TGTGCCACCAGTGGCGCTAGCGGGAGCCTGGGGCGGACAGATACGCAGTATTTT. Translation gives CATSGASGSLGRTDTQYF.

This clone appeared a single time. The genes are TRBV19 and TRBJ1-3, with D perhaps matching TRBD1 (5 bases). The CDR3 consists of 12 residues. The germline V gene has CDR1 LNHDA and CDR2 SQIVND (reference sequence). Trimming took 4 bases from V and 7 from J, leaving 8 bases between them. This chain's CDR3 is CASSTGFNTIYF. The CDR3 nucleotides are TGTGCCAGTAGTACAGGGTTCAACACCATATATTTT.

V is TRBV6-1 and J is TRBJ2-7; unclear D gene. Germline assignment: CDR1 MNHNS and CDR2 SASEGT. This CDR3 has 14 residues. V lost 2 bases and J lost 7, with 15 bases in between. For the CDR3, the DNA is TGTGCCAGCAGTGAATATGGCCGAAGCGCAGAGCAGTACTTC. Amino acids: CASSEYGRSAEQYF.

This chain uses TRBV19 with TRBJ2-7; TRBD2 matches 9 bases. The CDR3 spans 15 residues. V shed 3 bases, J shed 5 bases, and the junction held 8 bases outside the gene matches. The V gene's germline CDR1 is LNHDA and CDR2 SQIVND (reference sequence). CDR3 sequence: CASSISREGWNEQYF. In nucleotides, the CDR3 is TGTGCCAGTAGTATTTCGCGGGAGGGCTGGAACGAGCAGTACTTC. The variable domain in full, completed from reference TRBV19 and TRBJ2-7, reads DGGITQSPKYLFRKEGQNVTLSCEQNLNHDAMYWYRQDPGQGLRLIYYSQIVNDFQKGDIAEGYSVSREKKESFPLTVTSAQKNPTAFYLCASSISREGWNEQYFGPGTRLTVT.

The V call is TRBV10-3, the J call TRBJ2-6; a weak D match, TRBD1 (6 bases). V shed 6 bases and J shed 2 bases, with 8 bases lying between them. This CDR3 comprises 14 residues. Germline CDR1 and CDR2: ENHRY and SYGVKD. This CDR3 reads CAIRRQAGANVLTF. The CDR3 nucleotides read TGTGCCATCAGACGACAGGCTGGGGCCAACGTCCTGACTTTC.